These T cell receptor beta chains were read from a single sample in a study of shared clonotypes between healthy human individuals. Here immunoSEQ multiplex PCR was the method, and the copy in TCRdb shows in-frame clones only, minus some. The sample lists roughly 770,000 clones; about 96% were seen once. What was sequenced was naive CD8+ T cells sorted from blood. The source is a man in his thirties or forties in good health. The CDR3 runs from the conserved cysteine through the conserved F or W. Clone sizes are given selectively: once, few, many, or a class where the clone is expanded.

once,TRBV21-1,TRBJ2-3,CASSGTGSRSPDTQYF
-,TRBV9,TRBJ2-7,CASSPHGSPYEQYF
-,TRBV27,TRBJ2-3,CASGQGAIGADTQYF
once,TRBV2,TRBJ1-2,CASSEIGQNGYTF
-,TRBV13,TRBJ1-1,CASSPTLNTEAFF
-,TRBV4-1,TRBJ2-1,CASSQVLSPNEQFF
-,TRBV13,TRBJ2-5,CASSLFGTNVETQYF
-,TRBV6-8,TRBJ2-3,CASGGTSSTDTQYF
many,TRBV5-4,TRBJ2-2,CASSLTGSGELFF
-,TRBV5-8,TRBJ2-6,CASSFYDAGQIRSGANVLTF
-,TRBV19,TRBJ2-7,CASSIGFRQGEYEQYF
-,TRBV19,TRBJ2-1,CASSTGNEQFF
-,TRBV5-1,TRBJ2-5,CASSLILAGEASETQYF
-,TRBV11-2,TRBJ2-7,CASSLDSLREGRDEQYF
once,TRBV4-1,TRBJ1-4,CASSQAAGMNEKLFF
-,TRBV6-5,TRBJ1-5,CASSVGQVNQPQHF
-,TRBV13,TRBJ1-5,CASSLGGAGLNQPQHF
-,TRBV19,TRBJ2-1,CASSMTSGRGHEQFF
-,TRBV4-2,TRBJ2-5,CASSQDARPETQYF
-,TRBV11-3,TRBJ2-1,CASSPRTSGLNNEQFF
-,TRBV28,TRBJ1-1,CASSFPIRDRGLGAEAFF
-,TRBV28,TRBJ2-7,CASQKLQVHYEQYF
-,TRBV11-2,TRBJ2-7,CASSLGAGGSEQYF
-,TRBV29-1,TRBJ2-1,CSAWTGGEQFF
-,TRBV27,TRBJ2-3,CASKPEGPDTQYF
-,TRBV7-2,TRBJ2-2,CASSFWTLSTGELFF
-,TRBV27,TRBJ2-7,CASSLSLAAAYEQYF
-,TRBV10-2,TRBJ2-7,CASQSMNSYEQYF
-,TRBV7-8,TRBJ2-3,CASSSLIIRGTDTQYF
-,TRBV30,TRBJ2-1,CAWREAHEQFF